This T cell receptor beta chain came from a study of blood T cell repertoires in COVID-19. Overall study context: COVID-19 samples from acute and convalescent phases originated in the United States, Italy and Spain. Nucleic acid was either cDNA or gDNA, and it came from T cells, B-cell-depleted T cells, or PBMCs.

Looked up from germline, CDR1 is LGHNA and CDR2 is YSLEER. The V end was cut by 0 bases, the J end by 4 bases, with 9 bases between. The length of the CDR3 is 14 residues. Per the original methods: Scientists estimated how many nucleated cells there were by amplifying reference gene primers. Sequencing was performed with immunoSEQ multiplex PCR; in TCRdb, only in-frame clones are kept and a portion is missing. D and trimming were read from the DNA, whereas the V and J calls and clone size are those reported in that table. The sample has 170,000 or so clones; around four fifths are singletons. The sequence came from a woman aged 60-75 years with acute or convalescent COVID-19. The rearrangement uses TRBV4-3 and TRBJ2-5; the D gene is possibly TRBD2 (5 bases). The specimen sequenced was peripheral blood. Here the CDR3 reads CASSQDIAGETQYF. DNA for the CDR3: TGCGCCAGCAGCCAAGATATTGCGGGAGAGACCCAGTACTTC.